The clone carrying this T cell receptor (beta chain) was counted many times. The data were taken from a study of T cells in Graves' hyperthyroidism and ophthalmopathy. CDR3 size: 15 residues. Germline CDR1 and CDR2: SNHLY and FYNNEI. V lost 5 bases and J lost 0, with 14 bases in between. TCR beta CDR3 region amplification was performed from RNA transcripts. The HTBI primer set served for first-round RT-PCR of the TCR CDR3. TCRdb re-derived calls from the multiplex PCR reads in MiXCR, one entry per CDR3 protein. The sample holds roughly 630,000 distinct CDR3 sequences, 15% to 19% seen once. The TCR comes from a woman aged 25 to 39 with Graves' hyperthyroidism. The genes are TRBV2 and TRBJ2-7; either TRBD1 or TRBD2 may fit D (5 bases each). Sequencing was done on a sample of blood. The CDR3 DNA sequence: TGTGCCAGCAGTCGGGACGGACGAAACTCCTACGAGCAGTACTTC. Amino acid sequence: CASSRDGRNSYEQYF.